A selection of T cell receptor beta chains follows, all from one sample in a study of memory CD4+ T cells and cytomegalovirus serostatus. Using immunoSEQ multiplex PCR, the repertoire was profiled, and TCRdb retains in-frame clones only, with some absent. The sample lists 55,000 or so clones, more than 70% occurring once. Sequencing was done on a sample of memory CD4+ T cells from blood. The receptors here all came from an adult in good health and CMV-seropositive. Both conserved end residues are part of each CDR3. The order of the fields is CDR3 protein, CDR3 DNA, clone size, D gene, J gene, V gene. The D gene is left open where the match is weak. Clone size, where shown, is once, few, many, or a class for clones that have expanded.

CASSQLGRETYNEQFF | TGTGCCAGCAGCCAGCTCGGGCGGGAGACCTACAATGAGCAGTTCTTC | once | TRBD2 | TRBJ2-1 | TRBV4-2
CASSQAGQASNQPQHF | TGTGCCAGCAGCCAAGCGGGACAGGCTAGCAATCAGCCCCAGCATTTT | . | TRBD1 | TRBJ1-5 | TRBV4-2
CASSVGAGAYNEQFF | TGTGCCAGCAGCGTGGGAGCGGGGGCCTACAATGAGCAGTTCTTC | . | TRBD2 | TRBJ2-1 | TRBV9
CATAITGQGYEQYF | TGTGCCACCGCTATCACGGGACAGGGTTACGAGCAGTACTTC | . | TRBD1 | TRBJ2-7 | TRBV6-5
CASSQVSGGYSAQHF | TGTGCCAGCAGCCAAGTCTCGGGCGGGTACTCGGCCCAGCATTTT | . | . | TRBJ1-5 | TRBV4-2
CASSEYGMNTEAFF | TGTGCCAGCAGTGAATACGGCATGAACACTGAAGCTTTCTTT | . | . | TRBJ1-1 | TRBV2
CASRGRGTDTQYF | TGTGCCAGCAGGGGTAGGGGGACAGATACGCAGTATTTT | . | . | TRBJ2-3 | TRBV2
CASSLAVSGNTIYF | TGTGCCAGCAGCTTAGCGGTCTCTGGAAACACCATATATTTT | once | . | TRBJ1-3 | TRBV11-2
CASSSAGAGGEQYF | TGTGCCAGCTCATCCGCCGGGGCCGGGGGCGAGCAGTACTTC | . | . | TRBJ2-7 | TRBV18
CASSEKGYQPQHF | TGTGCCAGCAGTGAAAAGGGATATCAGCCCCAGCATTTT | few | . | TRBJ1-5 | TRBV6-1